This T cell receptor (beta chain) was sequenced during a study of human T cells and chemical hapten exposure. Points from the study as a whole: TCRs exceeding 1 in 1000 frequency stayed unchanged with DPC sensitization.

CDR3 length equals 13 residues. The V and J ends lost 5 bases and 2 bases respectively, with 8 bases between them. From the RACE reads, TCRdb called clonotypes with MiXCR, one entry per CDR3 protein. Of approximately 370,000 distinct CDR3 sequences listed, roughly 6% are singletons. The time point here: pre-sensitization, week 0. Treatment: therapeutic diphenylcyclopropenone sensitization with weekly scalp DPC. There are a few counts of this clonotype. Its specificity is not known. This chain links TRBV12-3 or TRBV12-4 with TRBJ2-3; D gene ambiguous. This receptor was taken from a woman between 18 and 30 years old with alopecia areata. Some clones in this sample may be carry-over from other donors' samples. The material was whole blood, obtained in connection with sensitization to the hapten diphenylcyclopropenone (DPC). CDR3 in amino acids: CASSHPLTDTQYF. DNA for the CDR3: TGTGCCAGCAGTCACCCACTCACAGATACGCAGTATTTT.